This entry lists 24 T cell receptor beta chains sequenced from one sample in a study of T-cell memory formation after mild COVID-19. Each CDR3 protein is one row after TCRdb ran MiXCR on the 5' RACE reads. The data show 300,000 to 400,000 distinct CDR3 sequences, about an eighth seen once. The sequencing input was PBMCs or a T cell subset sorted from them (not recorded which). These TCRs come from a man aged 18 to 35 who had mild COVID-19 (a few samples of this study predate the infection). Cell type and time point are not known.

V usage is TRBV12-3 or TRBV12-4 and J usage is TRBJ1-2, with D unresolved. The CDR3 sequence is 13 residues long. V lost 8 bases and J lost 6, with 16 bases in between. CDR3 sequence (DNA): TGTGCCAGCCCAGCAAAGGCGGTGGATGGCTACACCTTC. This gives the protein CASPAKAVDGYTF.

A note on this clonotype: Its ends do not fully match the called genes, so a read error is possible. The chain's CDR3 is CATSPGLASQETQYF. In DNA form, the CDR3 reads TGTGCCACCAGTCCGGGACTAGCGTCCCAAGAGACCCAGTACTTC. The chain combines TRBV10-3 with TRBJ2-5, with TRBD2 matching 10 bases. The CDR3 loop spans 15 amino acids. Germline V CDR1 and CDR2: ENHRY, SYGVKD.

The V and J genes are TRBV7-9 and TRBJ2-7, with D perhaps TRBD1 (6 bases). This CDR3 contains 12 residues. Germline loops: CDR1 SEHNR, CDR2 FQNEAQ (reference sequence). The V and J ends lost 4 bases and 6 bases respectively, with 10 bases between them. CDR3 nucleotides: TGTGCCAGCAGCTCGGACAGAGGCGAGCAGTACTTC. Translating it yields CASSSDRGEQYF.

This chain uses TRBV12-3 or TRBV12-4 with TRBJ1-2, with D uncertain. V was clipped by 5 bases and J by 3 bases, with 10 bases between them. The CDR3 runs to 13 residues. CDR3 nucleotides: TGTGCCAGCAGTAAGAGGACGGACTATGGCTACACCTTC. As protein: CASSKRTDYGYTF.

The rearrangement joins TRBV6-2 or TRBV6-3 to TRBJ1-5, with 9 bases fitting TRBD1. Germline lookup yields CDR1 MNHEY and CDR2 SVGEGT. Germline trimming cut 8 bases from V and 5 bases from J; bases unmatched to any gene: 4. The CDR3 length is 13 residues. CDR3 residues: CASGTGPYQPQHF. CDR3 nucleotide sequence: TGTGCCAGCGGGACAGGGCCGTATCAGCCCCAGCATTTT.

The CDR3 protein is CASSLHTSSGEQYF. The CDR3 DNA sequence: TGCGCCAGCAGCCTCCACACTAGCTCGGGGGAGCAGTACTTC. This chain links TRBV4-1 with TRBJ2-7, with TRBD2 as a possible D gene (6 bases). V gave up 4 bases and J gave up 7 bases, with 17 bases separating them. Germline assignment: CDR1 MGHRA and CDR2 YSYEKL. This CDR3 has 14 residues.

In this sample, this clonotype turned up a few times. The chain uses TRBV18 and TRBJ2-1, with no clear D. Trimming cost V 3 bases and J 1 base, with 7 bases left between them. The length of the CDR3 is 14 residues. Germline CDR1 reads KGHSH; CDR2 reads LQKENI. For the CDR3, the DNA is TGTGCCAGCTCACCCCGACGGTCCTACAATGAGCAGTTCTTC. It encodes CASSPRRSYNEQFF.

As concerns this clonotype: A much larger clone differs by one base, so this may be a read error. This chain links TRBV7-6 with TRBJ2-1, with D tentatively TRBD1 or TRBD2 (5 bases each). V gave up 3 bases and J gave up 3 bases, with 12 bases separating them. CDR1 and CDR2 from the germline V gene are SGHVS and FNYEAQ. The CDR3 spans 15 residues. The CDR3 DNA follows: TGTGCCAGCAGCTTTAGCTGGGGGTACTACAATGAGCAGTTCTTC. It encodes CASSFSWGYYNEQFF. Drawing the rest from reference TRBV7-6 and TRBJ2-1, the complete variable domain is GAGVSQSPRYKVTKRGQDVALRCDPISGHVSLYWYRQALGQGPEFLTYFNYEAQQDKSGLPNDRFSAERPEGSISTLTIQRTEQRDSAMYRCASSFSWGYYNEQFFGPGTRLTVL.

This chain uses TRBV5-1 with TRBJ1-2; 7 bases fit TRBD1. The CDR3 is 14 residues long. The ends lost 4 bases at V and 6 bases at J; junction bases unmatched: 9. Per germline, CDR1 SGHRS and CDR2 YFSETQ. In nucleotides, the CDR3 is TGCGCCAGCAGCCCGGGAAGGGGGCAGGATGGCTACACCTTC. It yields the protein CASSPGRGQDGYTF. Supplemented by reference TRBV5-1 and TRBJ1-2, the full variable domain reads KAGVTQTPRYLIKTRGQQVTLSCSPISGHRSVSWYQQTPGQGLQFLFEYFSETQRNKGNFPGRFSGRQFSNSRSEMNVSTLELGDSALYLCASSPGRGQDGYTFGSGTRLTVV.

The rearrangement joins TRBV20-1 to TRBJ1-1; TRBD1 aligns across 10 bases. The length of the CDR3 is 14 residues. With 3 bases clipped from V and 0 bases from J, the junction kept 1 base outside the gene matches. CDR1 is DFQATT and CDR2 is SNEGSKA in the germline V gene (reference sequence). The chain's CDR3 is CSARTGGLNTEAFF. CDR3 nucleotide sequence: TGCAGTGCTAGGACAGGGGGCCTGAACACTGAAGCTTTCTTT.

The V call is TRBV5-1, the J call TRBJ2-4; tentatively, D is TRBD2 (6 bases). V lost 2 bases to trimming and J lost 5 bases, with 11 bases between them. Germline V CDR1 and CDR2: SGHRS, YFSETQ. The CDR3 consists of 14 residues. The CDR3 protein is CASSFMPGENIQYF. Written as DNA, the CDR3 is TGCGCCAGCAGCTTTATGCCGGGGGAAAACATTCAGTACTTC. The whole variable domain, filled in from reference TRBV5-1 and TRBJ2-4, reads KAGVTQTPRYLIKTRGQQVTLSCSPISGHRSVSWYQQTPGQGLQFLFEYFSETQRNKGNFPGRFSGRQFSNSRSEMNVSTLELGDSALYLCASSFMPGENIQYFGAGTRLSVL.

In its sample, this clonotype was seen a few times. The rearrangement uses TRBV2 and TRBJ2-3; D gene uncertain. CDR1 is SNHLY and CDR2 is FYNNEI in the germline V gene. Trimming removed 3 bases at V and 4 bases at J, with 8 bases between. The CDR3 sequence is 13 residues long. The CDR3 spells CASSDGVADTQYF. DNA of the CDR3: TGTGCCAGCAGTGATGGGGTCGCAGATACGCAGTATTTT.

The CDR3 DNA sequence: TGTGCCAGCAGCTATGACAGGGGTGAAAAACTGTTTTTT. The encoded protein is CASSYDRGEKLFF. V gene TRBV7-8 combines with J gene TRBJ1-4; 8 positions match TRBD1. The germline V gene has CDR1 SGHVS and CDR2 FQNEAQ. Trimming at V came to 4 bases and at J to 7 bases, leaving 2 bases not matched to a gene. The CDR3 has 13 amino acids.

This clonotype was detected a few times. V usage is TRBV10-3 and J usage is TRBJ2-1; D ambiguous. The CDR3 consists of 12 residues. V gave up 8 bases and J gave up 7 bases, with 12 bases separating them. Germline CDR1 is ENHRY and CDR2 is SYGVKD. The CDR3 DNA is TGTGCCATCGGTCTCCTCATGAATGAGCAGTTCTTC. The encoded protein is CAIGLLMNEQFF.

This clonotype turned up a few times. The genes are TRBV4-2 and TRBJ2-2; 12 bases are a match to TRBD2. This CDR3 contains 17 residues. The germline V gene has CDR1 LGHNA and CDR2 YNFKEQ. V lost 0 bases to trimming and J lost 6 bases; unmatched junction nucleotides: 5. CDR3 loop: CASSQDYLAGGPGELFF. CDR3 coding DNA: TGTGCCAGCAGCCAAGATTATCTAGCGGGGGGGCCCGGGGAGCTGTTTTTT.

At least ten counts were recorded for this clonotype. The chain recombines TRBV7-2 with TRBJ2-7; D uncertain. CDR1 SGHTA and CDR2 FQGNSA come from the germline V gene. The CDR3 contains 14 residues. The V end was cut by 5 bases, the J end by 1 base, with 12 bases between. For the CDR3, the DNA is TGTGCCAGCAGCCCGGCAAGAGCTTCCTACGAGCAGTACGTC. As protein: CASSPARASYEQYV.

The chain has TRBV28 and TRBJ1-1; D might be TRBD1 (5 bases). V shed 6 bases and J shed 5 bases, with 10 bases lying between them. Germline-derived CDR1 and CDR2 are MDHEN and SYDVKM. The CDR3 covers 12 residues. CDR3 sequence reads: CASRGPGTEAFF. The DNA for the CDR3 is TGTGCCAGCAGGGGGCCTGGGACTGAAGCTTTCTTT.

V usage is TRBV6-6 and J usage is TRBJ1-1; 11 bases match TRBD1. With V trimmed by 4 bases and J by 5 bases, 9 bases remained unmatched. The CDR3 is 16 amino acids. Germline V lookup: CDR1 MNHNY, CDR2 SVGAGI (reference sequence). CDR3 residues: CASSSTRTGGWTEAFF. The CDR3, as DNA: TGTGCCAGCAGTTCAACTAGGACAGGGGGCTGGACTGAAGCTTTCTTT.

The genes are TRBV7-9 and TRBJ2-7; D tentatively reads TRBD1 or TRBD2 (5 bases each). Trimming cost V 6 bases and J 5 bases, with 8 bases left between them. From germline, CDR1 is SEHNR and CDR2 FQNEAQ (reference sequence). CDR3 length: 11 amino acids. The CDR3 region has the DNA TGTGCCAGCAGGCAGGGAGACGAGCAGTACTTC. Translation: CASRQGDEQYF.

V and J are TRBV29-1 and TRBJ2-3, with no clear D. This CDR3 region has 12 residues. Trimming cost V 3 bases and J 1 base, with 5 bases left between them. CDR1 is SQVTM and CDR2 is ANQGSEA in the germline V gene. The CDR3 DNA reads as TGCAGCGTTGACCACGGCACAGATACGCAGTATTTT. Protein sequence: CSVDHGTDTQYF.

This clonotype occurred a few times. The gene calls are TRBV5-1 and TRBJ1-3; D call uncertain. There are 15 residues in the CDR3. Between the trimmed V and J ends, which lost 6 bases and 0 bases, there was a span of 13 bases. The germline V gene encodes CDR1 SGHRS and CDR2 YFSETQ. DNA for the CDR3: TGCGCCAGCAAAGAAGACGTCAGCTCTGGAAACACCATATATTTT. This sequence encodes CASKEDVSSGNTIYF.

The CDR3: CASSTFTGTGGTEAFF. DNA of the CDR3: TGTGCCAGCAGCACTTTTACCGGGACAGGTGGGACTGAAGCTTTCTTT. The chain has TRBV7-9 and TRBJ1-1; 8 nucleotides align to TRBD1. Germline loops: CDR1 SEHNR, CDR2 FQNEAQ (reference sequence). V lost 5 bases and J lost 5; bases outside the gene matches: 13. The CDR3 spans 16 residues. The variable domain in full, with the rest retrieved from reference TRBV7-9 and TRBJ1-1, is DTGVSQNPRHKITKRGQNVTFRCDPISEHNRLYWYRQTLGQGPEFLTYFQNEAQLEKSRLLSDRFSAERPKGSFSTLEIQRTEQGDSAMYLCASSTFTGTGGTEAFFGQGTRLTVV.

The genes are TRBV6-2 or TRBV6-3 and TRBJ2-7; tentatively, D is TRBD1 (7 bases). The CDR3 loop spans 12 amino acids. V was clipped by 10 bases and J by 3 bases, with 13 bases between them. Germline CDR1 and CDR2: MNHEY and SVGEGT. The CDR3 DNA follows: TGTGCCATCGGGGGACAGTTCTACGAGCAGTACGTC. It yields the protein CAIGGQFYEQYV.

This clonotype was detected only a few times. The CDR3 is CASSVGVTWNQPQHF. CDR3 nucleotide sequence: TGTGCCAGCAGCGTAGGAGTGACCTGGAATCAGCCCCAGCATTTT. The rearrangement links TRBV9 to TRBJ1-5; D gene ambiguous. This CDR3 spans 15 amino acids. Germline CDR1 reads SGDLS; CDR2 reads YYNGEE. With 0 bases removed from V and 4 bases from J, the gap between germline ends came to 11 bases.